A single sample is the source of the 32 T cell receptor beta chains below, sequenced in a study of T cell repertoires in cytomegalovirus infection. TCRdb used MiXCR to reprocess the reads, holding one entry per CDR3 protein. The table has 150,000 to 200,000 distinct CDR3 sequences, nearly 9.5% seen once; the top ten hold approximately 4.2%. The specimen sequenced was PBMCs. These receptors originate from a human donor in good health (CMV status not recorded). Some clones in this sample may be carry-over from other donors' samples.

This clonotype was seen ten or more times. The chain employs TRBV7-8 and TRBJ1-1; 8 nucleotides agree with TRBD1. This CDR3 is built from 15 residues. From germline, CDR1 is SGHVS and CDR2 FQNEAQ. The junction had 9 bases not matched to a gene; V was cut back by 6 bases and J by 3 bases. The chain's CDR3 is CASRYGTGIYTEAFF. DNA of the CDR3: TGTGCCAGCAGATACGGGACAGGCATATACACTGAAGCTTTCTTT.

This clonotype was picked up a small number of times. The chain employs TRBV20-1 and TRBJ2-7, with D possibly matching TRBD1 (5 bases). Germline V gene lookup returns CDR1 DFQATT and CDR2 SNEGSKA (reference sequence). Trimming stripped 0 bases from V and 1 base from J, with 10 bases between. The CDR3 loop spans 14 amino acids. CDR3 loop: CSARDWQGSYEQYF. The CDR3 DNA reads TGCAGTGCTAGAGATTGGCAGGGTTCCTACGAGCAGTACTTC.

This clonotype was recorded a few times. The V call is TRBV5-6, the J call TRBJ2-7, with TRBD2 as a possible D gene (6 bases). Germline CDR1 and CDR2: SGHDT and YYEEEE. The CDR3 consists of 16 residues. The V end lost 4 bases, the J end lost 2 bases, and 19 bases lay between the germline ends. The CDR3: CASSPVTLREPYEQYF. DNA of the CDR3: TGTGCCAGCAGCCCGGTCACTTTGCGGGAACCCTACGAGCAGTACTTC.

This clonotype occurred a few times. The V and J genes are TRBV7-8 and TRBJ2-5; TRBD2 aligns across 10 bases. The CDR3 has 15 amino acids. The V gene's germline CDR1 is SGHVS and CDR2 FQNEAQ. J was trimmed by 3 bases and V by 5 bases; bases with no gene match: 6. The CDR3 DNA reads as TGTGCCAGCAGCCTAGGGACTAGCGCCGAAGAGACCCAGTACTTC. Encoded protein: CASSLGTSAEETQYF.

The sample holds many counts of this clonotype. This chain joins TRBV28 and TRBJ2-2; D is ambiguous. Germline assignment: CDR1 MDHEN and CDR2 SYDVKM. The CDR3 runs to 15 residues. Trimming cost V 3 bases and J 3 bases, with 11 bases left between them. Written as DNA, the CDR3 is TGTGCCAGCAGTTTGGCCGACACCTACACCGGGGAGCTGTTTTTT. This codes for CASSLADTYTGELFF. Drawing the rest from reference TRBV28 and TRBJ2-2, the complete variable domain is DVKVTQSSRYLVKRTGEKVFLECVQDMDHENMFWYRQDPGLGLRLIYFSYDVKMKEKGDIPEGYSVSREKKERFSLILESASTNQTSMYLCASSLADTYTGELFFGEGSRLTVL.

This clonotype was seen only a few times. The rearrangement links TRBV4-3 to TRBJ2-1; D remains unclear. This CDR3 has 13 residues. The V end was cut by 3 bases, the J end by 8 bases, with 11 bases between. CDR1 LGHNA and CDR2 YSLEER come from the germline V gene. CDR3 coding DNA: TGCGCCAGCAGCCAGGACCCGGCGGATGAGCAGTTCTTC. Its translation is CASSQDPADEQFF.

This clonotype was found many times. The rearrangement links TRBV7-2 to TRBJ2-2, with TRBD2 as a possible D gene (7 bases). Germline V gives CDR1 SGHTA, CDR2 FQGNSA. The CDR3 has 16 residues. Trimming pared 7 bases from V and 5 bases from J, leaving 20 bases between. CDR3 protein: CASTRWGGAGTGELFF. The CDR3 DNA reads as TGTGCCAGCACACGATGGGGGGGGGCAGGGACCGGGGAGCTGTTTTTT.

The table lists this clonotype with a few counts. The chain has TRBV20-1 and TRBJ2-2, with TRBD2 matching 10 bases. Germline CDR1 DFQATT, CDR2 SNEGSKA (reference sequence). Trimming took 2 bases from V and 6 from J; bases not matched to a gene: 9. The CDR3 has 16 amino acids. This CDR3 is CSARSLAGEVAGELFF. CDR3 sequence (DNA): TGCAGTGCTAGATCTCTAGCGGGAGAAGTGGCCGGGGAGCTGTTTTTT.

The chain joins TRBV20-1 to TRBJ2-1; the match to TRBD2 covers 11 bases. This CDR3 spans 18 amino acids. V lost 0 bases and J lost 7; bases outside the gene matches: 14. CDR1 DFQATT and CDR2 SNEGSKA come from the germline V gene (reference sequence). For the CDR3, the DNA is TGCAGTGCTAGAGACGCCAGTCAAACTAGCGGGAGCAAGAATGAGCAGTTCTTC. This sequence encodes CSARDASQTSGSKNEQFF.

This clonotype was detected many times. This chain uses TRBV7-2 with TRBJ1-3; possible D gene TRBD1, 6 bases. Trimming took off 5 bases at V and 2 bases at J, with 13 bases between the two ends. Germline V lookup: CDR1 SGHTA, CDR2 FQGNSA. The CDR3 is made up of 15 amino acids. This chain's CDR3 is CASSQFGGAGNTIYF. In nucleotides, the CDR3 is TGTGCCAGCAGCCAATTTGGGGGCGCTGGAAACACCATATATTTT.

V gene TRBV20-1 combines with J gene TRBJ2-7; D unclear. This CDR3 comprises 12 residues. With 3 bases removed from V and 0 bases from J, the gap between germline ends came to 6 bases. The germline CDR1 and CDR2 sequences are DFQATT and SNEGSKA (reference sequence). CDR3 loop: CSASAPSYEQYF. The CDR3 region has the DNA TGCAGTGCTAGTGCCCCCTCCTACGAGCAGTACTTC.

The rearrangement uses TRBV28 and TRBJ2-7; TRBD1 is a possible D gene (6 bases). Trimming removed 9 bases from V and 7 bases from J, with 19 bases in between. CDR3 length equals 13 residues. The germline CDR1 and CDR2 sequences are MDHEN and SYDVKM. As DNA, the CDR3 is TGTGCCAGTTCTTACCGGGTGGGGGCGGAGCAGTACTTC. This sequence encodes CASSYRVGAEQYF.

For this clonotype: The conserved phenylalanine or tryptophan is not found at the CDR3 terminus, so this likely reflects a read error. CDR3 residues: CASSLAGGADTEAFL. The CDR3 nucleotides read TGTGCCAGCAGCTTAGCAGGGGGCGCGGACACTGAAGCTTTCCTT. This chain uses TRBV7-9 with TRBJ1-1, with 7 nucleotides matching TRBD1. CDR1 SEHNR and CDR2 FQNEAQ come from the germline V gene (reference sequence). V gave up 0 bases and J gave up 3 bases; unmatched junction bases: 4. This CDR3 spans 15 amino acids.

This clonotype was seen ten or more times. The chain links TRBV28 to TRBJ1-2, with 7 bases lining up with TRBD1. J lost 2 bases, V lost 6 bases, and 3 bases had no gene match. CDR1 and CDR2 (germline): MDHEN, SYDVKM. This CDR3 is built from 13 residues. CDR3 in amino acids: CASRGTENYGYTF. CDR3 nucleotide sequence: TGTGCCAGCAGGGGGACAGAGAACTATGGCTACACCTTC.

This clonotype has just a few counts. The chain is built from TRBV15 and TRBJ1-5, with D unresolved. With 3 bases removed from V and 7 bases from J, the gap between germline ends came to 13 bases. In germline, CDR1 is LNHNV, CDR2 YYDKDF (reference sequence). This CDR3 spans 14 amino acids. The CDR3 DNA reads as TGTGCCACCAGCAGGTTGGAGGGTGGGCAGCCCCAGCATTTT. As protein: CATSRLEGGQPQHF.

This clonotype was counted at least ten times. This chain links TRBV7-2 with TRBJ2-7; D may be TRBD2 (5 bases). Germline V gives CDR1 SGHTA, CDR2 FQGNSA. V lost 4 bases, J lost 3 bases, and 19 bases lay in between. This CDR3 is built from 16 residues. CDR3 region: CASSSLGGRTGYEQYF. Written as DNA, the CDR3 is TGTGCCAGCAGCTCGCTAGGCGGCAGGACTGGCTACGAGCAGTACTTC.

This clonotype was seen many times. The chain couples TRBV7-8 to TRBJ2-7; D is ambiguous. Deletions cut 1 base from V and 6 bases from J, with 7 bases between. This CDR3 has 12 residues. Germline CDR1 SGHVS, CDR2 FQNEAQ. CDR3 sequence: CASSLVLTEQYF. Written as DNA, the CDR3 is TGTGCCAGCAGCTTAGTTTTGACCGAGCAGTACTTC.

This clonotype came up many times. The genes are TRBV28 and TRBJ1-5; no clear D gene. V was pared by 2 bases and J by 4 bases, with 15 bases between. This CDR3 spans 16 amino acids. The germline CDR1 and CDR2 sequences are MDHEN and SYDVKM. The CDR3 sequence is CASSLPGRGGNQPQHF. Written as DNA, the CDR3 is TGTGCCAGCAGTTTACCGGGGAGAGGAGGGAATCAGCCCCAGCATTTT.

This clonotype has at least ten counts. V is TRBV24-1 and J is TRBJ1-2; 7 bases fit TRBD1. The germline CDR1 and CDR2 sequences are KGHDR and SFDVKD. Losses at the gene ends were 5 bases for V and 2 bases for J; bases not matched to a gene: 13. This CDR3 spans 17 amino acids. Here the CDR3 DNA reads TGTGCCACCAGTGCCCGAGACAGGGACGGGATGAACTATGGCTACACCTTC. This gives the protein CATSARDRDGMNYGYTF.

V usage is TRBV5-6 and J usage is TRBJ1-4, with a weak D call TRBD1 (5 bases). Germline CDR1 SGHDT, CDR2 YYEEEE. The CDR3 runs 14 residues. V lost 2 bases and J 6 bases, leaving 11 bases between the germline ends. CDR3 sequence: CASSFSGGDEKLFF. The CDR3 coding sequence is TGTGCCAGCAGCTTCTCGGGGGGGGATGAAAAACTGTTTTTT.

This clonotype was detected ten times or more. The V and J genes are TRBV7-2 and TRBJ1-6; possible D gene TRBD1, 5 bases. Trimming took 1 base from V and 10 from J, leaving 11 bases between them. CDR1 and CDR2 (germline): SGHTA, FQGNSA. The CDR3 has 14 amino acids. CDR3 protein: CASSLDPGRSPLHF. The CDR3 bases are TGTGCCAGCAGCTTAGATCCGGGGCGCTCACCCCTCCACTTT. The whole variable domain, remainder taken from reference TRBV7-2 and TRBJ1-6, is GAGVSQSPSNKVTEKGKDVELRCDPISGHTALYWYRQSLGQGLEFLIYFQGNSAPDKSGLPSDRFSAERTGGSVSTLTIQRTQQEDSAVYLCASSLDPGRSPLHFGNGTRLTVT.

This rearrangement joins TRBV19 to TRBJ2-7, with TRBD1 as a possible D gene (5 bases). Germline CDR1 and CDR2: LNHDA and SQIVND (reference sequence). The CDR3 is 14 residues long. Trimming left V 6 bases short and J 2 bases short, with 14 bases between. The CDR3 protein is CASRSRGSTYEQYF. The CDR3 coding sequence is TGTGCCAGTAGGAGTAGGGGCTCAACCTACGAGCAGTACTTC.

This clonotype was counted a few times. The V gene is TRBV5-8, the J gene TRBJ2-1; 8 bases agree with TRBD1. From germline, CDR1 is SGHTS and CDR2 YDEGEE. The CDR3 loop spans 15 amino acids. The ends lost 4 bases at V and 4 bases at J; junction bases unmatched: 7. CDR3 DNA sequence: TGTGCCAGCAGCCGATACAGGGGGGATTACAATGAGCAGTTCTTC. Translated: CASSRYRGDYNEQFF.

The rearrangement joins TRBV5-1 to TRBJ1-1, with a weak D call TRBD1 (6 bases). The CDR3 has 16 residues. V was trimmed by 4 bases and J by 2 bases, leaving 18 bases between them. Germline V lookup: CDR1 SGHRS, CDR2 YFSETQ. CDR3 sequence: CASSSNADRKNTEAFF. In DNA form, the CDR3 reads TGCGCCAGCAGCAGCAACGCAGACAGGAAAAACACTGAAGCTTTCTTT.

This clonotype was seen more than once but under ten times. The CDR3 DNA reads TGTGCCAGCAGTCCGCCCACGGTGCAGAGGCTTTCACCCCTCCACTTT. Translating it yields CASSPPTVQRLSPLHF. The chain has TRBV7-9 and TRBJ1-6, with D unresolved. In germline, CDR1 is SEHNR, CDR2 FQNEAQ (reference sequence). V lost 6 bases, J lost 9 bases, and 21 bases lay in between. The CDR3 extends over 16 amino acids.

The rearrangement uses TRBV6-2 or TRBV6-3 and TRBJ1-1; D is uncertain. Trimming pared 6 bases from V and 5 bases from J, leaving 7 bases between. The length of the CDR3 is 11 residues. Germline CDR1 and CDR2: MNHEY and SVGEGT. The CDR3 loop is CASRSRTEAFF. The CDR3 DNA sequence: TGTGCCAGCAGGTCGCGGACTGAAGCTTTCTTT.

This clonotype was detected ten times or more. The chain joins TRBV7-6 to TRBJ2-7; TRBD1 might be the D (7 bases). Germline V gene lookup returns CDR1 SGHVS and CDR2 FNYEAQ. V was shortened by 5 bases and J by 2 bases, with 10 bases between the two germline ends. The CDR3 totals 13 residues. The CDR3 DNA is TGTGCCAGCAGCGCGGGGACAGCCTACGAGCAGTACTTC. Its protein is CASSAGTAYEQYF.

V usage is TRBV10-3 and J usage is TRBJ1-1; D is possibly TRBD1 (6 bases). V lost 4 bases, J lost 1 base, and 19 bases lay in between. The germline V gene encodes CDR1 ENHRY and CDR2 SYGVKD. This CDR3 comprises 17 residues. CDR3 amino acids: CAISATTGTLANTEAFF. The CDR3 region has the DNA TGTGCCATCAGTGCCACCACGGGGACATTAGCGAACACTGAAGCTTTCTTT.

This clonotype appeared a few times. The rearrangement uses TRBV6-2 or TRBV6-3 and TRBJ2-1; possibly TRBD1 or TRBD2 for D (5 bases each). Germline CDR1 MNHEY, CDR2 SVGEGT. The V and J ends lost 4 bases and 6 bases respectively, with 16 bases between them. CDR3 length: 15 amino acids. The CDR3 DNA sequence: TGTGCCAGCAGTTCGGGACGCAGGGTTGTCAATGAGCAGTTCTTC. It encodes CASSSGRRVVNEQFF.

This clonotype was detected many times. The rearrangement uses TRBV7-2 and TRBJ2-7; 8 bases line up with TRBD1. This CDR3 is 14 amino acids long. After removal of 5 bases from V and 4 bases from J, the junction contained 7 bases not matched to a gene. CDR1 is SGHTA and CDR2 is FQGNSA in the germline V gene. CDR3 nucleotide sequence: TGTGCCAGCAGCCGAATACAGGGGGGATACGAGCAGTACTTC. Residues: CASSRIQGGYEQYF. The whole variable domain, remainder taken from reference TRBV7-2 and TRBJ2-7, is GAGVSQSPSNKVTEKGKDVELRCDPISGHTALYWYRQSLGQGLEFLIYFQGNSAPDKSGLPSDRFSAERTGGSVSTLTIQRTQQEDSAVYLCASSRIQGGYEQYFGPGTRLTVT.

This clonotype was seen many times. The V call is TRBV28, the J call TRBJ1-2; 9 nucleotides line up with TRBD1. V lost 5 bases to trimming and J lost 3 bases; unmatched junction nucleotides: 1. CDR1 is MDHEN, CDR2 SYDVKM, per germline. The CDR3 length is 13 residues. The CDR3 DNA sequence: TGTGCCAGCAGTCGGACAGGGGACTATGGCTACACCTTC. Its translation: CASSRTGDYGYTF.

This clonotype appeared many times. The J gene is TRBJ1-2, the V gene TRBV4-2; maybe TRBD1 (5 bases). V was clipped by 0 bases and J by 8 bases, with 13 bases between them. The CDR3 length is 14 residues. Germline V gene sequence: CDR1 LGHNA, CDR2 YNFKEQ. The CDR3 reads CASSQELLWGGYTF. The CDR3 DNA follows: TGTGCCAGCAGCCAAGAGTTACTTTGGGGGGGCTACACCTTC.